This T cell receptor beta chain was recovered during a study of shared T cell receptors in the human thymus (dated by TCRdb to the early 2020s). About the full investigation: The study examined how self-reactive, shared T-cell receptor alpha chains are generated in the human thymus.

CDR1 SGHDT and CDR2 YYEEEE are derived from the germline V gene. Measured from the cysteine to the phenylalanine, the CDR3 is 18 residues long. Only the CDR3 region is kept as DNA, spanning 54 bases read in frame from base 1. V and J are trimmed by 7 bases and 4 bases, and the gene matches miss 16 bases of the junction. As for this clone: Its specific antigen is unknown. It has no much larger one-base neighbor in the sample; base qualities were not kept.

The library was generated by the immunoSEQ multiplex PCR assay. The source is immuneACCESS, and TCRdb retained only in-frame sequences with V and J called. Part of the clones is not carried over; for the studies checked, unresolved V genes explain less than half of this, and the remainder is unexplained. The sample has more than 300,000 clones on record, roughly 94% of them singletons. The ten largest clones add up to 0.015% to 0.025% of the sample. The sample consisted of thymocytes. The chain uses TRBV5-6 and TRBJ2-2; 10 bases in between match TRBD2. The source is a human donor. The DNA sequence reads TGTGCCAGCCGCCGGCTAGCGGGAGTAGCGGCGGCCACCGGGGAGCTGTTTTTT. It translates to CASRRLAGVAAATGELFF.